Below, one T cell receptor beta chain is given with its context. V shed 5 bases, J shed 1 base, and the junction held 12 bases outside the gene matches. CDR3 length: 17 residues. Germline V gene sequence: CDR1 MNHEY, CDR2 SVGEGT. These data come from a study of T cell repertoires in cytomegalovirus infection. Overall study context: Both CMV infection and a matching HLA type were indicated by public TCR beta signatures.

Using its own MiXCR run on the reads, TCRdb lists one record per CDR3 protein. The profile shows more than 350,000 distinct CDR3 sequences, roughly 31% of them singletons. The sequenced sample consisted of PBMCs. The chain uses TRBV6-2 or TRBV6-3 and TRBJ2-3; 7 bases map to TRBD2. The receptor's source is a human donor in good health (CMV status not recorded). Some clones in this sample may be carry-over from other donors' samples. The DNA for the CDR3 is TGTGCCAGCAGTCGTAACATTGGGACTATAGGCACAGATACGCAGTATTTT. Translation gives CASSRNIGTIGTDTQYF.